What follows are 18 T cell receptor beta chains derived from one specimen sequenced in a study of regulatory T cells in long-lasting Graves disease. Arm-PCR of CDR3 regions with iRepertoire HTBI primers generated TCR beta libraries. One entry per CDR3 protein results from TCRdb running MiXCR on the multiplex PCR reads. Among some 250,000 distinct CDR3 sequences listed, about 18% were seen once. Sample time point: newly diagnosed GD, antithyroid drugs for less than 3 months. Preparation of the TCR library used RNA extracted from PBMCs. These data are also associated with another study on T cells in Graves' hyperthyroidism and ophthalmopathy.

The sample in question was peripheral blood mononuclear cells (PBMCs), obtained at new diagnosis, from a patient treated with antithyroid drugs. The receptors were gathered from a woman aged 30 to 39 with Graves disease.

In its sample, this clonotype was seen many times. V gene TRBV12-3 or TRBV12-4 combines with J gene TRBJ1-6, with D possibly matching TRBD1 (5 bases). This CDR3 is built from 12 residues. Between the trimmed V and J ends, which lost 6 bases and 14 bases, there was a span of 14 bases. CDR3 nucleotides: TGTGCCAGCAGGCCCTTCGGGGCTACCCTCCACTTT. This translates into CASRPFGATLHF.

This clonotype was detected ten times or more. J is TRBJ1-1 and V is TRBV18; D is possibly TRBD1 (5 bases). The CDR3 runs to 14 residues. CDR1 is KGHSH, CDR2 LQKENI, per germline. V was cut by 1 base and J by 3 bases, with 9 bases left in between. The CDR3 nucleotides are TGTGCCAGCTCACCACAGTTGGGGGACACTGAAGCTTTCTTT. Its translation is CASSPQLGDTEAFF.

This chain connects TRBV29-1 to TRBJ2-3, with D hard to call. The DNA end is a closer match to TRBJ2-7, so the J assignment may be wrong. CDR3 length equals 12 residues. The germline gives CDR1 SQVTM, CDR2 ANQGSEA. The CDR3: CSVQSGSYEQYF. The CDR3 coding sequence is TGCAGCGTTCAAAGTGGGTCCTACGAGCAGTACTTC.

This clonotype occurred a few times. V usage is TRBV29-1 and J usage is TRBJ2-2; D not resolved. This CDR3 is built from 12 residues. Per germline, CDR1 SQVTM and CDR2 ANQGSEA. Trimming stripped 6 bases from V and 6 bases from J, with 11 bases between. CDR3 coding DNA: TGCAGCGTCGAACCCGCGCCCGGGGAGCTGTTTTTT. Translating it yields CSVEPAPGELFF.

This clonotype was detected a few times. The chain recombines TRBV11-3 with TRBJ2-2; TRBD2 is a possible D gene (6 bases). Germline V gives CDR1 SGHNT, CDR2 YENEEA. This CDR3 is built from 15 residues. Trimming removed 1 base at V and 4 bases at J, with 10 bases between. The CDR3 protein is CASSLGDFATGELFF. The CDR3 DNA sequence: TGTGCCAGCAGCTTAGGGGACTTCGCCACCGGGGAGCTGTTTTTT. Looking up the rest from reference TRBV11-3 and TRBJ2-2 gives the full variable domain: EAGVVQSPRYKIIEKKQPVAFWCNPISGHNTLYWYLQNLGQGPELLIRYENEEAVDDSQLPKDRFSAERLKGVDSTLKIQPAELGDSAVYLCASSLGDFATGELFFGEGSRLTVL.

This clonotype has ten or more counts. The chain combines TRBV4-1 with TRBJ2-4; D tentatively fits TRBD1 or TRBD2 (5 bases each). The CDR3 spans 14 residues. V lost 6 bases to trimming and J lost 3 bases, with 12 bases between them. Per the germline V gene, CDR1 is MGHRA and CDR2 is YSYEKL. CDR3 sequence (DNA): TGCGCCAGCAGTTATGGGGCGGGCAAAAACATTCAGTACTTC. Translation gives CASSYGAGKNIQYF.

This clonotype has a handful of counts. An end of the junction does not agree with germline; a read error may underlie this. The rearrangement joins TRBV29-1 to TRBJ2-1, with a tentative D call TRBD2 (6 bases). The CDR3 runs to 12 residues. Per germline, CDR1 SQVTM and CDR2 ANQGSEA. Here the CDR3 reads CSVDQDYNEQSF. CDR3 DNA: TGCAGCGTTGACCAGGACTACAATGAGCAGTCCTTC.

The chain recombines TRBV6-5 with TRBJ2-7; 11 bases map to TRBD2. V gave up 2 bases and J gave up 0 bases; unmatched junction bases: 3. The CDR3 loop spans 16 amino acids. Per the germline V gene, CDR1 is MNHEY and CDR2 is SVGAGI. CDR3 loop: CASSYLAGGLSYEQYF. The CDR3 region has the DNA TGTGCCAGCAGTTACCTAGCGGGGGGCCTCTCCTACGAGCAGTACTTC.

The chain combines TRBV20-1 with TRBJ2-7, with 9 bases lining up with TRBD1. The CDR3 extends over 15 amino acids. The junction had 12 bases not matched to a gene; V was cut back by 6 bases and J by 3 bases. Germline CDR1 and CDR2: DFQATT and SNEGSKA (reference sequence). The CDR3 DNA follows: TGCAGTGCCACCGGGGACAGGGAGGATTACTACGAGCAGTACTTC. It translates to CSATGDREDYYEQYF.

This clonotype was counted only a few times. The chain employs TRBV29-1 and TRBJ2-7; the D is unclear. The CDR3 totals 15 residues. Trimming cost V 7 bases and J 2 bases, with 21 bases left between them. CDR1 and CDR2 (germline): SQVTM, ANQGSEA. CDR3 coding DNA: TGCAGCGGTTCACGGACGGCCGGGCCTCCCTACGAGCAGTACTTC. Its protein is CSGSRTAGPPYEQYF.

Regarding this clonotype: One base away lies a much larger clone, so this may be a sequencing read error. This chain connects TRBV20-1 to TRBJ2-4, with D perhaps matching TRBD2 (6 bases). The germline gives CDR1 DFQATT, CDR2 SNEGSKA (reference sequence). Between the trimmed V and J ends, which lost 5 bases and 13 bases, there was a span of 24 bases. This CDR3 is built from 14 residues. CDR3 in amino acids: CSAAPGLAYNEQYF. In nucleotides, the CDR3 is TGCAGTGCTGCTCCGGGACTCGCATACAATGAGCAGTACTTC.

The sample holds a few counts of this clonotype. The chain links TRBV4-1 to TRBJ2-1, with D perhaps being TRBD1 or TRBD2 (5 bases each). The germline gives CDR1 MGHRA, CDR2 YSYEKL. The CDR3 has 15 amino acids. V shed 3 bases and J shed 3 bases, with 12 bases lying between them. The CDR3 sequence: CASSHTGTNYNEQFF. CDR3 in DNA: TGCGCCAGCAGCCATACCGGGACCAACTACAATGAGCAGTTCTTC.

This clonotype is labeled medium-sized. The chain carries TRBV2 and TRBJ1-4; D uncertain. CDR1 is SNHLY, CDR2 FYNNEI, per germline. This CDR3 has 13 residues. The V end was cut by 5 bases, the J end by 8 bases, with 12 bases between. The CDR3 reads CASSLAPKEKLFF. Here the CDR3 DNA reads TGTGCCAGCAGTTTGGCCCCGAAGGAAAAACTGTTTTTT.

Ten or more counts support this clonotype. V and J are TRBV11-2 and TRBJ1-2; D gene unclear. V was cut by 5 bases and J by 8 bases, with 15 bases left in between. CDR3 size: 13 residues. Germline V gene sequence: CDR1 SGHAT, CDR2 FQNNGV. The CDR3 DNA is TGTGCCAGCAGCCTCCGGGAGGGTACAGGCTACACCTTC. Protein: CASSLREGTGYTF.

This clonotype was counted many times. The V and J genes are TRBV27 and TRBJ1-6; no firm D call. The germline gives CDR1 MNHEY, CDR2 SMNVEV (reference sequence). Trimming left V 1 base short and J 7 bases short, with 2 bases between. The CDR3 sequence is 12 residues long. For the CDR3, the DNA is TGTGCCAGCAGTTTATGGAATTCACCCCTCCACTTT. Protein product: CASSLWNSPLHF.

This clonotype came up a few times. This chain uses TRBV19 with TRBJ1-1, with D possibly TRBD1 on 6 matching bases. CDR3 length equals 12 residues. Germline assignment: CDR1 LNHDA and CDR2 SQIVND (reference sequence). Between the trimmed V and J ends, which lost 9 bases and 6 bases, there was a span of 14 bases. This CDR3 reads CASTGYGAEAFF. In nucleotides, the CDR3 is TGTGCCAGCACAGGGTACGGGGCTGAAGCTTTCTTT.

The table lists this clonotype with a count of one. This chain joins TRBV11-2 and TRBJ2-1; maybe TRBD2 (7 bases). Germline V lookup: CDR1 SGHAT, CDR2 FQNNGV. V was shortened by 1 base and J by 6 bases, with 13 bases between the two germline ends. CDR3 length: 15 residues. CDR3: CASSLVGGAPNEQFF. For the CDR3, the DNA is TGTGCCAGCAGCTTAGTAGGGGGGGCCCCCAATGAGCAGTTCTTC. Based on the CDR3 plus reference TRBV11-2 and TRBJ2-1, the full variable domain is EAGVAQSPRYKIIEKRQSVAFWCNPISGHATLYWYQQILGQGPKLLIQFQNNGVVDDSQLPKDRFSAERLKGVDSTLKIQPAKLEDSAVYLCASSLVGGAPNEQFFGPGTRLTVL.

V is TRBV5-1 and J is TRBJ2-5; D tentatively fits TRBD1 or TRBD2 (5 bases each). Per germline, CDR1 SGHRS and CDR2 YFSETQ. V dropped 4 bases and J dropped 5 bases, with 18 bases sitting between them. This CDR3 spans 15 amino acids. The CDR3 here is CASSVQPGTGETQYF. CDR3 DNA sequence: TGCGCCAGCAGCGTCCAACCAGGGACGGGTGAGACCCAGTACTTC.